This T cell receptor beta chain comes out of a study of T-cell memory formation after mild COVID-19. V was pared by 7 bases and J by 6 bases, with 9 bases of the junction left unmatched. The CDR3 totals 13 residues. Germline values: CDR1 SQVTM, CDR2 ANQGSEA. TCRdb recomputed calls from the 5' RACE reads with MiXCR, one row per CDR3 protein. Of 150,000 or so distinct CDR3 sequences in the sample, 25% to 40% are singletons; the top ten hold around 12%. This clonotype has at least ten counts. The rearrangement links TRBV29-1 to TRBJ1-2; 9 bases agree with TRBD1. This clonotype was sampled from an adult woman who had mild COVID-19 (a few samples of this study predate the infection). Cell type and time point are not known. The sequenced sample was PBMCs or a T cell subset sorted from them (not recorded which). CDR3 amino acids: CSASPGQGNGYTF. As DNA, the CDR3 is TGCAGCGCTAGCCCGGGACAGGGTAATGGCTACACCTTC.